Included here is one T cell receptor (beta chain) sequence, with context. The clone's antigen remains unknown. The input lacks base qualities; no much larger clone sits a single base away. CDR1 and CDR2 are drawn from the germline V gene: SNHLY, FYNNEI. Reading from cysteine to phenylalanine, the CDR3 counts 15 amino acids. CDR3 DNA is the only sequence kept; it has 45 bases, read in frame from the first base. V and J are trimmed by 6 bases and 5 bases, and the gene matches miss 10 bases of the junction. The entry originates in a study of blood T cell repertoires in COVID-19 (TCRdb year 2020). At the level of the whole study: Samples from collaborators originated in the United States, Italy and Spain and spanned both the acute and convalescent phases of COVID-19. The samples were drawn from the first 160 participants of the ongoing ImmuneRACE study and from 1,200 or so subjects provided by 6 global collaborators. Where available, HLA class I and class II types were taken from metadata supplied by the sample provider and were not determined by assay-based typing. The material from the prospective study consisted of cDNA or gDNA derived from T cells, B-cell-depleted T cells, or PBMCs. Sample metadata almost always included a de-identified subject ID, COVID-19 status, age in years and sex. Subjects who had been exposed to COVID-19, were actively infected with it, or had recovered from it provided the deeply sampled blood TCRbeta repertoires that made up the dataset. The repertoires were released in a freely available public database meant as a resource for research on the immune response to SARS-CoV-2. What the work shows at the level of the full study, not this receptor alone: The amount of clinical and demographic metadata varied by source and participant and was provided uncurated.

In the prospective study, participants were about 18 to 100 years old, resided in approximately 25 geographic areas of the United States, and were enrolled through a virtual design. In the prospective study, cohorts were assigned on the basis of participant-reported clinical history obtained from a screening survey and a study questionnaire. Recovered participants in ImmuneRACE Cohort 3 were defined as having two consecutive negative NP/OP PCR tests, clearance from a healthcare professional, or resolution of symptoms. In the prospective study, whole blood, serum and a nasopharyngeal or oropharyngeal swab were collected from each participant by mobile phlebotomists. Prospective study participants could optionally give additional blood draws and questionnaires over an approximately two-month period. Prospective study blood samples were shipped either frozen or at room temperature before DNA extraction.

TCRbeta CDR3 regions were amplified from genomic DNA using the immunoSEQ Assay, a bias-controlled multiplex PCR. The study's own analysis went as follows. Nucleated cell counts per sample were estimated from amplification of reference gene primers within the assay. To quantify the absolute abundance of each unique TCRbeta CDR3 rearrangement, sequence reads were collapsed and filtered. For each sample, productive Simpson clonality was calculated as the square root of Simpson's diversity index across productive rearrangements. Drawn from immuneACCESS, this table holds only the in-frame rearrangements with V and J called that TCRdb kept. Clones are partly lost; checked studies trace under half to an unresolved V gene and leave the rest unexplained. The D gene and trimming were derived from the DNA, and the V and J assignments and clone size from that table. The sample includes about 180,000 clones, with around 88% observed a single time. 7.5% to 10% of the sample is held by the ten biggest clonotypes.

Recombination connected TRBV2 to TRBJ2-1, and 7 junction bases match TRBD2. The clonotype was recovered from a woman aged 25 to 45 who had recovered from COVID-19. Sample: PBMCs or T cells enriched from blood (not recorded which). CDR3 protein: CASRERGVRDNEQFF. At the DNA level, the sequence is TGTGCCAGCAGGGAGCGGGGAGTCCGGGACAATGAGCAGTTCTTC. The variable domain in full, with residues beyond the CDR3 obtained from the reference TRBV2 and TRBJ2-1 genes, is EPEVTQTPSHQVTQMGQEVILRCVPISNHLYFYWYRQILGQKVEFLVSFYNNEISEKSEIFDDQFSVERPDGSNFTLKIRSTKLEDSAMYFCASRERGVRDNEQFFGPGTRLTVL.